The clone carrying this T cell receptor beta chain was counted many times. As yet, its antigen is unknown. The sample is drawn from a study of T cell repertoires in cytomegalovirus infection. General study points: Cumulated frequencies of public TCR beta families served to identify carriers of CMV plus the relevant HLA.

TCRdb passed the reads through MiXCR, listing each CDR3 protein once. The sample contains hundreds of thousands of distinct CDR3 sequences, 15% to 20% of which appear only once. Per germline, CDR1 MNHEY and CDR2 SVGEGT. The junction had 6 bases not matched to a gene; V was cut back by 6 bases and J by 0 bases. The CDR3 consists of 17 residues. The TCR sequence derives from a human donor in good health (CMV status not recorded). Some clones in this sample may be carry-over from other donors' samples. Sequenced input: PBMCs. The V and J genes are TRBV6-2 or TRBV6-3 and TRBJ2-6; 9 nucleotides line up with TRBD1. DNA for the CDR3: TGTGCCAGCAGATCGGCGACAGGGGGCTCTGGGGCCAACGTCCTGACTTTC. Protein: CASRSATGGSGANVLTF.